Presented here are 5 T cell receptor beta chains from one specimen sequenced in a study of HIV-infected children after antiretroviral therapy interruption. The TCR library was built from RNA with a 3' RACE protocol and unique molecular identifiers. A single record per CDR3 protein comes from TCRdb applying MiXCR to the 3' RACE reads. The sample has about 46,000 distinct CDR3 sequences, 4.3% seen once. The treatment is: PENTA 11 planned treatment interruption arm or continuous ART arm. This specimen was CD45RA+ CD4+ T cells from PBMCs, pooled from several time points, taken from a donor given antiretroviral therapy, either interrupted or continuous. Subset defined: naive CD4+ CD45RA+ CD45RO- T cells. These receptors were obtained from a pool of human donors with HIV.

This clonotype was recorded many times. The V gene is TRBV29-1, the J gene TRBJ2-1; TRBD2 agrees at 7 bases. V lost 6 bases and J lost 0; bases outside the gene matches: 5. Germline lookup yields CDR1 SQVTM and CDR2 ANQGSEA. The CDR3 contains 14 residues. The CDR3 coding sequence is TGCAGCGTCGCGGGCGGGAGCTCCTACAATGAGCAGTTCTTC. It translates to CSVAGGSSYNEQFF.

This clonotype was detected only a few times. As DNA, the CDR3 is TGTGCCAGTAGTGACTGGACTAGCGGGGGGAATGAGCAGTTCTTC. This encodes CASSDWTSGGNEQFF. This chain connects TRBV19 to TRBJ2-1; 14 bases map to TRBD2. The CDR3 sequence is 15 residues long. From germline, CDR1 is LNHDA and CDR2 SQIVND (reference sequence). V was clipped by 5 bases and J by 7 bases; unmatched bases: 4.

This clonotype was recorded many times. The chain recombines TRBV7-3 with TRBJ1-6; perhaps TRBD1 as D (6 bases). The CDR3 covers 15 residues. The V gene lost 2 bases and the J gene lost 8 bases, with 13 bases spanning the gap. Germline CDR1 reads SGHTA; CDR2 reads FQGTGA. CDR3 nucleotides: TGTGCCAGCAGCTTAGGACAGAGGGGGTATTCACCCCTCCACTTT. Its translation is CASSLGQRGYSPLHF.

The sample holds many counts of this clonotype. The genes are TRBV28 and TRBJ2-3, with TRBD2 matching over 11 bases. The germline V gene encodes CDR1 MDHEN and CDR2 SYDVKM. This CDR3 is 16 amino acids long. With V trimmed by 4 bases and J by 4 bases, 7 bases remained unmatched. CDR3 protein: CASSSTSGRASDTQYF. The CDR3 DNA sequence: TGTGCCAGCAGTTCAACTAGCGGGAGAGCATCAGATACGCAGTATTTT. The full variable domain, completed using reference TRBV28 and TRBJ2-3, is DVKVTQSSRYLVKRTGEKVFLECVQDMDHENMFWYRQDPGLGLRLIYFSYDVKMKEKGDIPEGYSVSREKKERFSLILESASTNQTSMYLCASSSTSGRASDTQYFGPGTRLTVL.

About this clonotype: A read error may be the cause here, since a much bigger clone is one base away. The chain employs TRBV18 and TRBJ1-6, with no clear D. The CDR3 contains 13 residues. Germline V lookup: CDR1 KGHSH, CDR2 LQKENI. The CDR3 spells CTSQPSVESPLHF. CDR3 sequence (DNA): TGTACCAGCCAGCCAAGTGTAGAGTCACCCCTCCACTTT.